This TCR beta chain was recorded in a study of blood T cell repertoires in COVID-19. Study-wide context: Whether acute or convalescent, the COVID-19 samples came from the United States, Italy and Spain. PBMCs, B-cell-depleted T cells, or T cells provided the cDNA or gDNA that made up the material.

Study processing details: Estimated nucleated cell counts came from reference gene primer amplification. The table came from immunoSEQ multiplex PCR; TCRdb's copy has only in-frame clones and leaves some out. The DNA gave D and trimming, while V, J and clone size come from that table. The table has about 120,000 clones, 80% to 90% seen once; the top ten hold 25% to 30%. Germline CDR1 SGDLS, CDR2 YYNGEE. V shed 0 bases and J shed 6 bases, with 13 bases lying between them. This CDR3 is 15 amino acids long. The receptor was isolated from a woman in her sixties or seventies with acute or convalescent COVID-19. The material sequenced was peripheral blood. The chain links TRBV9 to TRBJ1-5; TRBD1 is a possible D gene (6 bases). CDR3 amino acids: CASSVGGGSGQPQHF. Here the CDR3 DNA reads TGTGCCAGCAGCGTAGGGGGGGGCTCGGGTCAGCCCCAGCATTTT.